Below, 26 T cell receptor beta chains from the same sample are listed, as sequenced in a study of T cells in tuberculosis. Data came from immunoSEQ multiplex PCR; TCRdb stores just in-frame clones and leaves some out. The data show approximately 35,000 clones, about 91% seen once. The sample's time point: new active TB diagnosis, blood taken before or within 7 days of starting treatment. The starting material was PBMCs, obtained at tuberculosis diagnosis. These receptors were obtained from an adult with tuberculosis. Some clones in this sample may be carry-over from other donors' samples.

The CDR3: CASSLSGGGTEAFF. The CDR3 DNA reads TGTGCCAGCAGCTTGTCGGGGGGAGGGACTGAAGCTTTCTTT. V usage is TRBV5-4 and J usage is TRBJ1-1; possibly TRBD1 for D (5 bases). CDR3 length equals 14 residues. Trimming removed 1 base at V and 5 bases at J, with 12 bases between. From germline, CDR1 is SGHNT and CDR2 YYREEE (reference sequence).

The CDR3 coding sequence is TGTGCCAGCAGTTACATGCAGGGGGCAAGGACCGGGGAGCTGTTTTTT. Translation gives CASSYMQGARTGELFF. The rearrangement links TRBV6-6 to TRBJ2-2; 8 nucleotides align to TRBD1. Germline V CDR1 and CDR2: MNHNY, SVGAGI (reference sequence). The ends lost 2 bases at V and 5 bases at J; junction bases unmatched: 7. The CDR3 consists of 16 residues.

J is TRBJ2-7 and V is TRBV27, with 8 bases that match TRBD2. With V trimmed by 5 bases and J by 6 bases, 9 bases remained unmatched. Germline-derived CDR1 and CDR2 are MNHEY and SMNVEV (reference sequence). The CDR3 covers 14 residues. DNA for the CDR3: TGTGCCAGCAGTGCCGGGACTAGAGTTCTCGAGCAGTACTTC. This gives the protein CASSAGTRVLEQYF.

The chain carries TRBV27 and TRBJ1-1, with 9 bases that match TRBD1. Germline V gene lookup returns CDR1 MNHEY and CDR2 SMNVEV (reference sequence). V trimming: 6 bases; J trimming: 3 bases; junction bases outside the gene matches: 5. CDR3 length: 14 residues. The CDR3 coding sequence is TGTGCCAGCAGAACTTGGACAGGGGACACTGAAGCTTTCTTT. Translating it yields CASRTWTGDTEAFF.

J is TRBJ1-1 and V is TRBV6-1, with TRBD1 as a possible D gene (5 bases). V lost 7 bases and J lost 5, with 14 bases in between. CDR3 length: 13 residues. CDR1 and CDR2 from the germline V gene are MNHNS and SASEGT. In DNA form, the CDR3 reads TGTGCCAGCACCCTGTGGGGCCAGACTGAAGCTTTCTTT. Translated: CASTLWGQTEAFF.

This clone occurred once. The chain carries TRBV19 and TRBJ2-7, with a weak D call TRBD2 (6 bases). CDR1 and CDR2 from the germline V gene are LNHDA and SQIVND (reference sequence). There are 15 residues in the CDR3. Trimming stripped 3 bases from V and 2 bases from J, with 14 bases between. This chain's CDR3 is CASSMGRTRTYEQYF. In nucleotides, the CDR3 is TGTGCCAGTAGTATGGGGAGGACAAGGACCTACGAGCAGTACTTC.

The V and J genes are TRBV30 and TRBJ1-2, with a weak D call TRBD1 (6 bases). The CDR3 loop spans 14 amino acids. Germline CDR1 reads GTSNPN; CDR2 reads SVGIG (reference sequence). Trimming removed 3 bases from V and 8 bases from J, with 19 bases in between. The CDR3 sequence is CAWRALTGSGGYTF. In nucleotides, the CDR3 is TGTGCCTGGAGAGCATTAACAGGGTCCGGAGGCTACACCTTC.

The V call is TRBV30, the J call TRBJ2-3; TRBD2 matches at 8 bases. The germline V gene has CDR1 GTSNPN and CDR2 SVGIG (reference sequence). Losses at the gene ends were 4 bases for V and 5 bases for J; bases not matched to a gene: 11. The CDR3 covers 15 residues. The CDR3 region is CAWTVRGGVGDTQYF. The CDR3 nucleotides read TGTGCCTGGACCGTCCGGGGGGGAGTTGGAGATACGCAGTATTTT.

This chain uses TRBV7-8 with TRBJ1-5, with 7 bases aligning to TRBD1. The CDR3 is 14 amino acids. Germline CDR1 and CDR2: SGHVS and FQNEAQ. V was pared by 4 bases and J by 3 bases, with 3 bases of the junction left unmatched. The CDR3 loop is CASSYEGANQPQHF. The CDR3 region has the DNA TGTGCCAGCAGCTACGAGGGGGCCAATCAGCCCCAGCATTTT.

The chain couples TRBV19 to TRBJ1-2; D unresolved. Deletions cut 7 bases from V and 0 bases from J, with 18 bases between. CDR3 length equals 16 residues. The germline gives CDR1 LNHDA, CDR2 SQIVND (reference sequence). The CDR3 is CASTKTGYGANYGYTF. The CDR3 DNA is TGTGCCAGTACCAAGACGGGGTACGGAGCTAACTATGGCTACACCTTC.

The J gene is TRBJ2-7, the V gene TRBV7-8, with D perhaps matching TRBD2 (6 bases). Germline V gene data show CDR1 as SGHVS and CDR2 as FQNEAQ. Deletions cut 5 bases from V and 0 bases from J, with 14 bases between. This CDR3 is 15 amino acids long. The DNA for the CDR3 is TGTGCCAGCAGCCACTTCCGGGACTCCTCCTACGAGCAGTACTTC. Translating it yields CASSHFRDSSYEQYF.

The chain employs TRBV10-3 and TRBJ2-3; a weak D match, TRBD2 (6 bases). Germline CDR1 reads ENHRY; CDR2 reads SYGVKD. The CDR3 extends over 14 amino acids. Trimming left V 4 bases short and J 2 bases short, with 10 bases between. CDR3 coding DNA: TGTGCCATCAGTGGGGACTTTGCCACAGATACGCAGTATTTT. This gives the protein CAISGDFATDTQYF.

CDR3 in amino acids: CASSNREGNTGELFF. CDR3 coding DNA: TGCGCCAGCAGCAACAGGGAGGGTAACACCGGGGAGCTGTTTTTT. This sequence joins TRBV5-1 and TRBJ2-2; a possible D gene is TRBD2 (7 bases). The CDR3 is 15 residues long. Germline CDR1 is SGHRS and CDR2 is YFSETQ. Between the trimmed V and J ends, which lost 4 bases and 2 bases, there was a span of 12 bases.

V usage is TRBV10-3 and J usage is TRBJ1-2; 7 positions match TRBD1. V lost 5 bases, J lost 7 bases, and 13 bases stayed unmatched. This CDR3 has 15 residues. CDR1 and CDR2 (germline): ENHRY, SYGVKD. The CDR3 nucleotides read TGTGCCATCAGTCCAACAGGGGATGTTATGAGTGGCTACACCTTC. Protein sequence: CAISPTGDVMSGYTF.

CDR3 region: CASSQERGGETDTQYF. The CDR3 DNA reads as TGTGCCAGCAGCCAAGAGAGAGGGGGCGAAACAGATACGCAGTATTTT. V and J are TRBV14 and TRBJ2-3; the match to TRBD1 covers 7 bases. The CDR3 consists of 16 residues. Trimming removed 0 bases from V and 3 bases from J; junction bases left unmatched: 6. Germline V CDR1 and CDR2: SGHDN, FVKESK.

As DNA, the CDR3 is TGTGCCAGCAGTCCCGAGGGGACAGGGTCCAAAAAACTGTTTTTT. Translation: CASSPEGTGSKKLFF. The V call is TRBV6-5, the J call TRBJ1-4, with TRBD1 identical over 9 bases. The CDR3 spans 15 residues. Germline CDR1 is MNHEY and CDR2 is SVGAGI. V lost 5 bases and J lost 9; bases outside the gene matches: 10.

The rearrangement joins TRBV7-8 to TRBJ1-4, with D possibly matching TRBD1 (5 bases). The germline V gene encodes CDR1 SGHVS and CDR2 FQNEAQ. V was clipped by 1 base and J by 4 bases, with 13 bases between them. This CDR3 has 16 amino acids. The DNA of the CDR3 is TGTGCCAGCAGCTTAGATAGACAGAAGCATAATGAAAAACTGTTTTTT. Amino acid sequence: CASSLDRQKHNEKLFF. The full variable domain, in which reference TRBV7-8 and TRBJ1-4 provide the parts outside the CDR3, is GAGVSQSPRYKVAKRGQDVALRCDPISGHVSLFWYQQALGQGPEFLTYFQNEAQLDKSGLPSDRFFAERPEGSVSTLKIQRTQQEDSAVYLCASSLDRQKHNEKLFFGSGTQLSVL.

CDR3 protein: CASSSNSGGDTQYF. In DNA, the CDR3 is TGTGCCAGCAGCTCCAATAGCGGGGGAGATACGCAGTATTTT. The rearrangement uses TRBV11-2 and TRBJ2-3, with 9 bases fitting TRBD2. The J segment lost 5 bases and the V segment lost 4 bases, leaving 4 bases of the junction unmatched. CDR1 is SGHAT, CDR2 FQNNGV, per germline. The CDR3 sequence is 14 residues long.

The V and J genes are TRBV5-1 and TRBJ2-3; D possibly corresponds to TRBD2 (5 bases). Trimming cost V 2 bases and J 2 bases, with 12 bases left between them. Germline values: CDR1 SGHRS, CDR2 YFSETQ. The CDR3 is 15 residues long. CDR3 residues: CASSFYSANTDTQYF. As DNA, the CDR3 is TGCGCCAGCAGCTTTTATAGCGCCAACACAGATACGCAGTATTTT.

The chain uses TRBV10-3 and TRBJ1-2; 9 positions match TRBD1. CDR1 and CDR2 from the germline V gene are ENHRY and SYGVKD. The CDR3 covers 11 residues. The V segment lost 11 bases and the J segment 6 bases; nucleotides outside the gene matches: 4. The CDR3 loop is CAAQGADGYTF. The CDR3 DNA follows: TGTGCCGCACAGGGGGCCGATGGCTACACCTTC.

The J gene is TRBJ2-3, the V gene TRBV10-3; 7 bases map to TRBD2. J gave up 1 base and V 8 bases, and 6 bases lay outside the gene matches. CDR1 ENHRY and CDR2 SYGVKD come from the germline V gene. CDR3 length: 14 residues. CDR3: CAIQSGVGTDTQYF. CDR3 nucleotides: TGTGCCATCCAAAGCGGGGTAGGCACAGATACGCAGTATTTT.

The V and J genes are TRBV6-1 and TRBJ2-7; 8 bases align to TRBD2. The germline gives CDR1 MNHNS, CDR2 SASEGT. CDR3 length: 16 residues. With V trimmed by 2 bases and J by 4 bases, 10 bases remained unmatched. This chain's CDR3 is CASSELWAGGSYEQYF. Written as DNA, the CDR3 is TGTGCCAGCAGTGAACTCTGGGCGGGGGGAAGTTACGAGCAGTACTTC.

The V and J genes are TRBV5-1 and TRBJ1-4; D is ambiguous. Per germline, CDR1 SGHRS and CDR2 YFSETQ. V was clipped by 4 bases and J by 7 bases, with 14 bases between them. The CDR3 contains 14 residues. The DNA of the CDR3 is TGCGCCAGCAGCCCCAACGCCGGGGTTGAAAAACTGTTTTTT. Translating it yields CASSPNAGVEKLFF.

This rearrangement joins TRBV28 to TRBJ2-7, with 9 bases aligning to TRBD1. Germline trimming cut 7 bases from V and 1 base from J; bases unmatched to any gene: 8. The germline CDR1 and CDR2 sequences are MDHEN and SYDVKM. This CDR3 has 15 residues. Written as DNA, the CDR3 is TGTGCCAGCACCTCCACGGGACAGGGATCCTACGAGCAGTACTTC. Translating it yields CASTSTGQGSYEQYF.

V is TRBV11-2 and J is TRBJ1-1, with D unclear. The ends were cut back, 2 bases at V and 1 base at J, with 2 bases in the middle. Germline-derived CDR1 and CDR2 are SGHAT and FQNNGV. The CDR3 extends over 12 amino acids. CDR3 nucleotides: TGTGCCAGCAGCTTACAGAACACTGAAGCTTTCTTT. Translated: CASSLQNTEAFF. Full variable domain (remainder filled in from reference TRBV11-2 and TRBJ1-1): EAGVAQSPRYKIIEKRQSVAFWCNPISGHATLYWYQQILGQGPKLLIQFQNNGVVDDSQLPKDRFSAERLKGVDSTLKIQPAKLEDSAVYLCASSLQNTEAFFGQGTRLTVV.

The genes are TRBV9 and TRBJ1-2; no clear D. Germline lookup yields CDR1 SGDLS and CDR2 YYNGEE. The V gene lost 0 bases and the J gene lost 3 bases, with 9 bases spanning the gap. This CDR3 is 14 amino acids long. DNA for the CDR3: TGTGCCAGCAGCGTAGTGGAGCCGCACTATGGCTACACCTTC. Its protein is CASSVVEPHYGYTF.